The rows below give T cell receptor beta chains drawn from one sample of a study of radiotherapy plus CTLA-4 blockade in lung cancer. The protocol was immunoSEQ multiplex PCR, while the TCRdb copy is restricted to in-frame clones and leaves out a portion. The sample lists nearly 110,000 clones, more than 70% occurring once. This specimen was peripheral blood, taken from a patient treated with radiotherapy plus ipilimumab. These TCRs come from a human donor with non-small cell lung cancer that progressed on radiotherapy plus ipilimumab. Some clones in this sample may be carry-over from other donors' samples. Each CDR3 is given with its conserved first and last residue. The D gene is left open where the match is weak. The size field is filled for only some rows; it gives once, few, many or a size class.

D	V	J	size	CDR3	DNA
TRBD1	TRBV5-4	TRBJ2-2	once	CASSRAGTGVTGELFF	TGCGCCAGCAGCCGGGCGGGGACAGGGGTAACCGGGGAGCTGTTTTTT
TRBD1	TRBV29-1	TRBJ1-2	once	CSGVFLDRGSAGYTF	TGCAGCGGCGTATTCCTGGACAGGGGTAGCGCTGGCTACACCTTC
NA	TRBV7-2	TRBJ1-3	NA	CASSLRPPNTGNTIYF	TGTGCCAGCAGCTTAAGGCCGCCGAACACTGGAAACACCATATATTTT
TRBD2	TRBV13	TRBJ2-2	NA	CASSLGRGANTGELFF	TGTGCCAGCAGCTTAGGCCGGGGGGCGAACACCGGGGAGCTGTTTTTT
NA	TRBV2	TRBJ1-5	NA	CASSEIGSGSGAQHF	TGTGCCAGCAGTGAAATCGGGTCAGGGTCGGGGGCCCAGCATTTT
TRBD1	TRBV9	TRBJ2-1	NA	CASSPGGTGGQNEQFF	TGTGCCAGCAGCCCCGGAGGGACAGGGGGGCAAAATGAGCAGTTCTTC
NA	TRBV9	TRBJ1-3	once	CASSPPPTARSSGNTIYF	TGTGCCAGCAGCCCACCTCCGACAGCCCGTAGCTCTGGAAACACCATATATTTT
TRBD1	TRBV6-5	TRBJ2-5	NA	CASSPKGGVGETQYF	TGTGCCAGCAGTCCAAAAGGGGGCGTAGGAGAGACCCAGTACTTC
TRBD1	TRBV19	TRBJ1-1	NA	CASNPGQGGKNTEAFF	TGTGCCAGTAACCCGGGACAGGGGGGGAAGAACACTGAAGCTTTCTTT
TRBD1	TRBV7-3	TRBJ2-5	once	CASSAGQATQETQYF	TGTGCCAGCAGCGCGGGACAGGCGACACAAGAGACCCAGTACTTC
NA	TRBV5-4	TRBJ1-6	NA	CASSAASQGQNSPLHF	TGTGCCAGCAGCGCGGCGTCGCAGGGACAAAATTCACCCCTCCACTTT
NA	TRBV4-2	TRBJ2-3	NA	CASSQGTLGDTQYF	TGTGCCAGCAGCCAAGGAACTTTGGGAGATACGCAGTATTTT
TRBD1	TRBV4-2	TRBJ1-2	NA	CASSQEEQAGGDYGYTF	TGTGCCAGCAGCCAAGAAGAACAGGCAGGGGGGGACTATGGCTACACCTTC
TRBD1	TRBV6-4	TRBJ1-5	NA	CASSAQGGLQPQHF	TGTGCCAGCAGTGCACAGGGGGGACTTCAGCCCCAGCATTTT
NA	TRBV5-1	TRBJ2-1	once	CASSFGDMNYNEQFF	TGCGCCAGCAGCTTTGGGGACATGAATTACAATGAGCAGTTCTTC
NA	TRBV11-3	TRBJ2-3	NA	CASSLESGTDTQYF	TGTGCCAGCAGCTTAGAGAGCGGCACAGATACGCAGTATTTT
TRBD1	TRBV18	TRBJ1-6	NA	CASSPIGPGQDNSPLHF	TGTGCCAGCTCACCAATTGGTCCCGGACAGGATAATTCACCCCTCCACTTT
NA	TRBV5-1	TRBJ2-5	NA	CASSFQGGEQETQYF	TGCGCCAGCAGCTTTCAAGGGGGGGAGCAAGAGACCCAGTACTTC
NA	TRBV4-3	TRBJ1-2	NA	CASSRDSDGLNYGYTF	TGCGCCAGCAGCCGTGATTCGGACGGGCTTAACTATGGCTACACCTTC
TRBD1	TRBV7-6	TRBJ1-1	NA	CASSLGWTGKYTEAFF	TGTGCCAGCAGCTTGGGTTGGACAGGGAAATACACTGAAGCTTTCTTT
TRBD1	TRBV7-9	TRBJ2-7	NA	CASSERRDRVEYEQYF	TGTGCCAGCAGCGAGAGGCGGGACAGGGTGGAATACGAGCAGTACTTC
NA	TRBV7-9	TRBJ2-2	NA	CASSLIIALAGELFF	TGTGCCAGCAGCTTAATAATAGCCCTCGCCGGGGAGCTGTTTTTT
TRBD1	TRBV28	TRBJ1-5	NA	CASSPLDRAAHQPQHF	TGTGCCAGCAGTCCCTTGGACAGGGCCGCTCATCAGCCCCAGCATTTT
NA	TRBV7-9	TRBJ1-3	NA	CASSLGHRLYTIYF	TGTGCCAGCAGCTTGGGTCACAGGTTATACACCATATATTTT
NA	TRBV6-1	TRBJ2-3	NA	CASSEQRGNTQYF	TGTGCCAGCAGTGAACAACGAGGTAATACGCAGTATTTT
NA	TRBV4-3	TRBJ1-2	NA	CASSPGEGLILNYGYTF	TGCGCCAGCAGCCCCGGAGAGGGACTGATACTTAACTATGGCTACACCTTC
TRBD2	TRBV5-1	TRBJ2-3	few	CATTRGGFTDTQYF	TGCGCCACCACGCGGGGGGGCTTCACAGATACGCAGTATTTT
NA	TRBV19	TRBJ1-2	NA	CASSIRAVNYGYTF	TGTGCCAGTAGTATAAGGGCGGTTAACTATGGCTACACCTTC
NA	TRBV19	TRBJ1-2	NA	CASSRGGNNYGYTF	TGTGCCAGTAGTAGAGGAGGAAATAACTATGGCTACACCTTC
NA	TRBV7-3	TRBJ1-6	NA	CASSLESLDKGSPLHF	TGTGCCAGCAGCCTAGAGAGCCTGGATAAGGGATCACCCCTCCACTTT
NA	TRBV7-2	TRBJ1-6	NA	CASSLSGVSPLHF	TGTGCCAGCAGCTTATCGGGGGTTTCACCCCTCCACTTT
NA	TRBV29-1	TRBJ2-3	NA	CSGARGPPTDTQYF	TGCAGCGGTGCGCGGGGGCCACCCACAGATACGCAGTATTTT
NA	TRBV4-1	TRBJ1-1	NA	CASSPNSAGAWNTEAFF	TGCGCCAGCAGCCCGAACTCAGCGGGGGCTTGGAACACTGAAGCTTTCTTT
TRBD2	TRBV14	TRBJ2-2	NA	CASSPYRGGGSDTGELFF	TGTGCCAGCAGCCCCTACCGTGGGGGGGGATCCGACACCGGGGAGCTGTTTTTT
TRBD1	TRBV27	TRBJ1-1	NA	CASSFGDRATKAFF	TGTGCCAGCAGTTTTGGGGACAGGGCTACAAAAGCTTTCTTT
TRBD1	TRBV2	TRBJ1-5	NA	CASSGTGGNQPQHF	TGTGCCAGCAGCGGGACAGGGGGCAACCAGCCCCAGCATTTT
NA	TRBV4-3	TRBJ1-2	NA	CASSQDGGNYGYTF	TGCGCCAGCAGCCAAGACGGGGGCAACTATGGCTACACCTTC
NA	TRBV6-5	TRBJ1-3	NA	CASSQSSGNTIYF	TGTGCCAGCAGTCAGAGCTCTGGAAACACCATATATTTT
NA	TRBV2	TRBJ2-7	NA	CASSEGQGKYEQYF	TGTGCCAGCAGTGAAGGGCAGGGAAAGTACGAGCAGTACTTC
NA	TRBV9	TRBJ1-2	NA	CASSVGGDLYGYTF	TGTGCCAGCAGCGTAGGCGGGGATCTCTATGGCTACACCTTC
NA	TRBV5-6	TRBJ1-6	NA	CASSPRSYNSPLHF	TGTGCCAGCAGCCCCCGCTCCTATAATTCACCCCTCCACTTT